The sequence of this T cell receptor (beta chain) was determined in a study of cytomegalovirus exposure and HLA in healthy donors. Findings of the study overall: V- and J-gene trimming of TCR beta was linked (in a later analysis) to a missense DCLRE1C variant. It was fewer than 200 TCR beta chains that were listed as cytomegalovirus-associated. A likely sequencing artifact accounted for one observed cluster of highly shared sequence variants. As was reported, the HLA-A and HLA-B alleles of most subjects were accurately predicted from TCR beta sequences.

The PCR ran on 60 Vbeta and 13 Jbeta primers. Repertoires were generated with immunoSEQ multiplex PCR, while TCRdb's copy carries only in-frame clones and drops some. The table shows more than 110,000 clones, with approximately 70% occurring only once. Notes on this clone: What it binds is not known.

This clonotype was obtained from a woman in her fifties or sixties in good health and CMV-seropositive. The sequenced material came from PBMCs.

DNA of the CDR3: TGTGCCAGCTCACCAGCGGGGGCAGGTTCCAATGAAAAACTGTTTTTT. Translating it yields CASSPAGAGSNEKLFF. V gene TRBV18 combines with J gene TRBJ1-4, with TRBD1 as a possible D gene (6 bases). The germline CDR1 and CDR2 sequences are KGHSH and LQKENI. V lost 2 bases and J 5 bases, leaving 15 bases between the germline ends. CDR3 length: 16 residues.